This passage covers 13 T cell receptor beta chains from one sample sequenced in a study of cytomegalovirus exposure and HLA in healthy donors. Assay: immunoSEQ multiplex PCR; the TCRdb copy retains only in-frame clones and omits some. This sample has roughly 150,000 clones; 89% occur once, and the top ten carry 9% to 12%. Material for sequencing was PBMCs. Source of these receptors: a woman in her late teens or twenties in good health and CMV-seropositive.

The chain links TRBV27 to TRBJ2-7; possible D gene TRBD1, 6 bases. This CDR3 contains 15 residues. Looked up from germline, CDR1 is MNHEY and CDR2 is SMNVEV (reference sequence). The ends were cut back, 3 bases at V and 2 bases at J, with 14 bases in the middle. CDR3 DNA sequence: TGTGCCAGCAGTTTTCAGAACAGGGTCCCCTACGAGCAGTACTTC. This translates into CASSFQNRVPYEQYF.

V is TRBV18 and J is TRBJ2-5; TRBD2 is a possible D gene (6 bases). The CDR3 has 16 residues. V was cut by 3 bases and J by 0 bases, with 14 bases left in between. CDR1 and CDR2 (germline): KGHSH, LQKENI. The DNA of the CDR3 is TGTGCCAGCTCACCCGAGGACGGGAGTTACCAAGAGACCCAGTACTTC. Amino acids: CASSPEDGSYQETQYF.

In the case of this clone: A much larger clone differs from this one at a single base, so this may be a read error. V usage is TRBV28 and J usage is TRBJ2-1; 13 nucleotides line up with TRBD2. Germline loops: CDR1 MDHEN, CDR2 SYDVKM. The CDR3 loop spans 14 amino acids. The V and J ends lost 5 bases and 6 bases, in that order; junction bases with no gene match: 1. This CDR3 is CASSRTSGSNEQFF. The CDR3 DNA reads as TGTGCCAGCAGTAGGACTAGCGGGAGCAATGAGCAGTTCTTC.

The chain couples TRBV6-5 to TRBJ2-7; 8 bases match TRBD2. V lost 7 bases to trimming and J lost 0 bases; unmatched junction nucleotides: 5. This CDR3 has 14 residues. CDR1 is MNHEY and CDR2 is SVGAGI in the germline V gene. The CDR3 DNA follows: TGTGCCAGCAAATGGCGGGAGGACTCCTACGAGCAGTACTTC. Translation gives CASKWREDSYEQYF.

The CDR3 is CSAQKETQYF. The DNA for the CDR3 is TGCAGTGCTCAAAAAGAGACCCAGTACTTC. This chain joins TRBV20-1 and TRBJ2-5; no definite D call. Trimming pared 5 bases from V and 3 bases from J, leaving 4 bases between. This CDR3 contains 10 residues. Germline V gene sequence: CDR1 DFQATT, CDR2 SNEGSKA (reference sequence).

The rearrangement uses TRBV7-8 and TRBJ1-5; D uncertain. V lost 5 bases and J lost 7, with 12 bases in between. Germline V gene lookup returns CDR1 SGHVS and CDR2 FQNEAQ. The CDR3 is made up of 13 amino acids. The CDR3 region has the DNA TGTGCCAGCAGCCCCGGGGTGGGGCAGCCCCAGCATTTT. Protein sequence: CASSPGVGQPQHF.

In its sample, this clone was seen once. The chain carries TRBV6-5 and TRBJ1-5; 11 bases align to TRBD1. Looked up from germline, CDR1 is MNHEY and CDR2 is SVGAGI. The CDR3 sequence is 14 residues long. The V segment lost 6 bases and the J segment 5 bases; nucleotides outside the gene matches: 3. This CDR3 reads CASRPGQGDQPQHF. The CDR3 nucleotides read TGTGCCAGCAGGCCGGGACAGGGGGATCAGCCCCAGCATTTT.

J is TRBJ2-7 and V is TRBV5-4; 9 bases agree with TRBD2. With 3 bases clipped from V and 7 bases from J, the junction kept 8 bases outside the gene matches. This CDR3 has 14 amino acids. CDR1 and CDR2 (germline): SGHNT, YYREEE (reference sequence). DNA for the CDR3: TGTGCCAGCAGCTCCGTGGTAGCGGGAGATGAGCAGTACTTC. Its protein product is CASSSVVAGDEQYF.

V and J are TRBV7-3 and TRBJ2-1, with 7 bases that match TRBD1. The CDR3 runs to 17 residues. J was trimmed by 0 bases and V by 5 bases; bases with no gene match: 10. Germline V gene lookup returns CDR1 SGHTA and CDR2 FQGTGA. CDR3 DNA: TGTGCCAGCAGCGATAGGGACAGTACGAGCTCCTACAATGAGCAGTTCTTC. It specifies CASSDRDSTSSYNEQFF.

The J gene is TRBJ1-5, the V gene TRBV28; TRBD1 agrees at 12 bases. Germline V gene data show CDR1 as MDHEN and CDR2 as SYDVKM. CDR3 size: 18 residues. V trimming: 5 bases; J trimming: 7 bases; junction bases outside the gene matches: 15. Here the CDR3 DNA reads TGTGCCAGCAGTGGCAGAGGAAGTTTAGGGACAGGGGGCCAGCCCCAGCATTTT. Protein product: CASSGRGSLGTGGQPQHF.

The CDR3 spells CASSGEAGWFYNEQFF. CDR3 DNA: TGTGCCAGCAGTGGGGAAGCGGGGTGGTTCTACAATGAGCAGTTCTTC. The J gene is TRBJ2-1, the V gene TRBV6-1, with 7 bases identical to TRBD2. The CDR3 contains 16 residues. Germline values: CDR1 MNHNS, CDR2 SASEGT. The V and J ends lost 4 bases and 3 bases, in that order; junction bases with no gene match: 9.

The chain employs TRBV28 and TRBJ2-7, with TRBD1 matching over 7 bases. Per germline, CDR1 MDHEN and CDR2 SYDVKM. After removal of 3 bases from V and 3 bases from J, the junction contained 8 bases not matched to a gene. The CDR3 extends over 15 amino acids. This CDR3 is CASSFGVGTDYEQYF. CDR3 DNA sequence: TGTGCCAGCAGTTTCGGGGTTGGGACAGACTACGAGCAGTACTTC.

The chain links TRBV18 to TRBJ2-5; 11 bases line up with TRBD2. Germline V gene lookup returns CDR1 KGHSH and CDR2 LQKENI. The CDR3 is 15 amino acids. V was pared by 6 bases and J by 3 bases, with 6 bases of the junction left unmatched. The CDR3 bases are TGTGCCAGCTCTCTTCTACTAGCGGGAGAAGAGACCCAGTACTTC. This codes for CASSLLLAGEETQYF.